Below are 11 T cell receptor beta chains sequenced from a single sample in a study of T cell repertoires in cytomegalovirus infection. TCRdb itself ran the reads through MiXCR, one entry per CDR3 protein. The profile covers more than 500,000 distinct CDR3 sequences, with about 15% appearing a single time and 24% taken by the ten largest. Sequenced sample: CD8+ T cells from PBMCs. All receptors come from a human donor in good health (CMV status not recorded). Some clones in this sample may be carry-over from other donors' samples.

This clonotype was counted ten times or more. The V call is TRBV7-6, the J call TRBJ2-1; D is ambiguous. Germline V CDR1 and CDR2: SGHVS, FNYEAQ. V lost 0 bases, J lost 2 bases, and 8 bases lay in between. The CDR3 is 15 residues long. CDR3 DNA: TGTGCCAGCAGCTTAGCGCCGGACCCCTACAATGAGCAGTTCTTC. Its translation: CASSLAPDPYNEQFF.

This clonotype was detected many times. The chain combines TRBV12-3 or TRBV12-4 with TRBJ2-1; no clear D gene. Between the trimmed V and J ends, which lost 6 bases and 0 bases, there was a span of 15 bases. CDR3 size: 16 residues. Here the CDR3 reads CASSPVLSGSYNEQFF. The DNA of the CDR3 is TGTGCCAGCAGCCCAGTCCTATCCGGCTCCTACAATGAGCAGTTCTTC.

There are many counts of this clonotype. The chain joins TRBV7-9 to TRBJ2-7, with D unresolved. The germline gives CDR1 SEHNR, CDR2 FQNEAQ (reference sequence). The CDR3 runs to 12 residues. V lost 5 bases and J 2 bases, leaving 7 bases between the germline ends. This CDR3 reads CASSLGTYEQYF. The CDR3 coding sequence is TGTGCCAGCAGCCTAGGGACCTACGAGCAGTACTTC.

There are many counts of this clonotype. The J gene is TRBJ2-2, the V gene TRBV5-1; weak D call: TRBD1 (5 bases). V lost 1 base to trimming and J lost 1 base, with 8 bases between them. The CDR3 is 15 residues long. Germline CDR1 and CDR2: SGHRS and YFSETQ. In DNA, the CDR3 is TGCGCCAGCAGCTTGATAGGGGAGAACACCGGGGAGCTGTTTTTT. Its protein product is CASSLIGENTGELFF.

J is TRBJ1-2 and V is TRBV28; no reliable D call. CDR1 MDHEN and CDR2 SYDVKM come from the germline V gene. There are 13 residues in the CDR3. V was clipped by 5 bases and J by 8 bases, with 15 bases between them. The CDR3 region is CASSPTLGRGYTF. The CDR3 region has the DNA TGTGCCAGCAGTCCAACACTGGGGAGGGGCTACACCTTC.

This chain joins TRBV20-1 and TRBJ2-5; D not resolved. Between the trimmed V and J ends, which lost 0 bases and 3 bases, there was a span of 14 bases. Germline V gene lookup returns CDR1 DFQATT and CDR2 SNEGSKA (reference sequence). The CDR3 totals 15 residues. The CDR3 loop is CSARDPAPTEETQYF. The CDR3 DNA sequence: TGCAGTGCTAGAGATCCGGCCCCAACTGAAGAGACCCAGTACTTC.

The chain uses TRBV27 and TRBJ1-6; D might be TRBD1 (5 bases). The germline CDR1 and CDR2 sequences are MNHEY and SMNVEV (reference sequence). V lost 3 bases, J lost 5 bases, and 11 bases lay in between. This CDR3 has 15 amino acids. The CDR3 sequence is CASSLGLGDNSPLHF. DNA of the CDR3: TGTGCCAGCAGTTTGGGACTGGGGGATAATTCACCCCTCCACTTT.

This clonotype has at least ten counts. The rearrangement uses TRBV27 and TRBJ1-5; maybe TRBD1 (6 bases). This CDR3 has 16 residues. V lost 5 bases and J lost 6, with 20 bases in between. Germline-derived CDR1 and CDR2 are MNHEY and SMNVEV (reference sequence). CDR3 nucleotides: TGTGCCAGCAGTAAATACCCCGGGGGCCCCGGTCAGCCCCAGCATTTT. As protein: CASSKYPGGPGQPQHF.

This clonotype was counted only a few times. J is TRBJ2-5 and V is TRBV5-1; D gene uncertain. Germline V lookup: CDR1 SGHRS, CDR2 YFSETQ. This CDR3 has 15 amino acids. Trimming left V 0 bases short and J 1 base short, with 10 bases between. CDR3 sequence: CASSLEGRLQETQYF. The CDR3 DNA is TGCGCCAGCAGCTTGGAGGGCAGGCTCCAAGAGACCCAGTACTTC.

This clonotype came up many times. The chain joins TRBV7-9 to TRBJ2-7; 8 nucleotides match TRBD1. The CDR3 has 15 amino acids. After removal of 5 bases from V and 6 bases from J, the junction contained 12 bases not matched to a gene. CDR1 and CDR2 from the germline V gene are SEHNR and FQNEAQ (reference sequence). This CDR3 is CASSHRDRRGGEQYF. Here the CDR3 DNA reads TGTGCCAGCAGCCACCGGGACAGGAGAGGGGGCGAGCAGTACTTC. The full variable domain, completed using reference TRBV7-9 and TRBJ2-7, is DTGVSQNPRHKITKRGQNVTFRCDPISEHNRLYWYRQTLGQGPEFLTYFQNEAQLEKSRLLSDRFSAERPKGSFSTLEIQRTEQGDSAMYLCASSHRDRRGGEQYFGPGTRLTVT.

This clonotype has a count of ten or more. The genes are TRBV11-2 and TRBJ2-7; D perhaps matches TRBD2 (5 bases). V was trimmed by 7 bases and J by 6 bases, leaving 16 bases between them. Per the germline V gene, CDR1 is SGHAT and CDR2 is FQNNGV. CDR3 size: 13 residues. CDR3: CASISDFPAEQYF. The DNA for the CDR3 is TGTGCCAGCATCTCGGACTTTCCAGCCGAGCAGTACTTC. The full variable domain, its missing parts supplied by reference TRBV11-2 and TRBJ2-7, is EAGVAQSPRYKIIEKRQSVAFWCNPISGHATLYWYQQILGQGPKLLIQFQNNGVVDDSQLPKDRFSAERLKGVDSTLKIQPAKLEDSAVYLCASISDFPAEQYFGPGTRLTVT.